What follows describes a single TCR beta chain. The CDR3 runs to 14 residues. Germline values: CDR1 SGHRS, CDR2 YFSETQ. The ends were cut back, 2 bases at V and 4 bases at J, with 13 bases in the middle. These data belong to a study of blood T cell repertoires in COVID-19. Study-wide background: Some COVID-19 samples were acute and others convalescent; all came from the United States, Italy and Spain. Sources were T cells, B-cell-depleted T cells, or PBMCs; the material itself was cDNA or gDNA.

Per the original data handling: Cell counts per sample came from amplifying reference gene primers. Profiled with immunoSEQ multiplex PCR; TCRdb holds only in-frame clones, not every one. For V, J and clone size, that table is used; D and trimming come from the DNA. The sample lists approximately 69,000 clones, around 81% occurring once. This TCR derives from a woman in her seventies with acute or convalescent COVID-19. Sequencing used peripheral blood. V is TRBV5-1 and J is TRBJ2-7; D is possibly TRBD1 (5 bases). The CDR3 DNA follows: TGCGCCAGCAGCTTTGGGGCAATGGATTACGAGCAGTACTTC. Its translation: CASSFGAMDYEQYF.